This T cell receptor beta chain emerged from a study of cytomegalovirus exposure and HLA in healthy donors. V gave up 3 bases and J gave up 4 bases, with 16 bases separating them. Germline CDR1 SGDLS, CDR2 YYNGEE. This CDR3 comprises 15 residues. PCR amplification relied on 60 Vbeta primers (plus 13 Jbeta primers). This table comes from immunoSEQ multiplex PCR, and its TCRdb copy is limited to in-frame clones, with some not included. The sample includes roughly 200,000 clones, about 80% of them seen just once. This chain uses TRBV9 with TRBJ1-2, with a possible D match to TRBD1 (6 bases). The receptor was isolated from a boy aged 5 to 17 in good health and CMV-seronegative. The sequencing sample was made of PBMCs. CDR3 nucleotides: TGTGCCAGCAGCGCGAGCACAGGGAAAACCTATGGCTACACCTTC. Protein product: CASSASTGKTYGYTF.